These T cell receptor beta chains were read from a single sample in a study of blood T cell repertoires in COVID-19. Produced via immunoSEQ multiplex PCR; TCRdb's table is partial and in-frame only. The sample shows a few hundred thousand clones, approximately 87% of them seen only once. The specimen sequenced was peripheral blood. The source of these receptors is a woman aged 45 to 65 with acute or convalescent COVID-19. Each CDR3 is given with its conserved first and last residue. D genes are given only for firm matches. Clone size is not always given. Where it is, it says once, few, many or a class for expanded clones.

d_call,clone_size,j_call,v_call,cdr3_nt,cdr3_aa
TRBD1,-,TRBJ1-5,TRBV19,TGTGCCAGTAGTTGGGGACGACAGGGGAAGGGACAGCCCCAGCATTTT,CASSWGRQGKGQPQHF
TRBD1,-,TRBJ1-5,TRBV2,TGTGCCAGCAGTGAAGCGCTCCGGATGGGACAGGGGAAGAATAGCAATCAGCCCCAGCATTTT,CASSEALRMGQGKNSNQPQHF
TRBD1,-,TRBJ2-6,TRBV6-2/TRBV6-3,TGTGCCAGCAGTTACGCCGGGACAGAGGGGGCCAACGTCCTGACTTTC,CASSYAGTEGANVLTF
TRBD2,-,TRBJ2-5,TRBV7-9,TGTGCCAGCAGCTTCGCGGGGGGGCGAGAGACCCAGTACTTC,CASSFAGGRETQYF
-,-,TRBJ2-7,TRBV7-2,TGTGCCAGCAGCTCCCTCGGCAGGGTAGGGTCCTACGAGCAGTACTTC,CASSSLGRVGSYEQYF
TRBD1,-,TRBJ1-3,TRBV6-1,TGTGCCAGCAGTGAAGTTCCGGGACAGGGTGGAACTGCTGGAAACACCATATATTTT,CASSEVPGQGGTAGNTIYF
-,-,TRBJ1-3,TRBV15,TGTGCCACCAGCAGTAAGCGGGGAAACACCATATATTTT,CATSSKRGNTIYF
TRBD1,-,TRBJ2-6,TRBV6-6,TGTGCCAGCAGTTTGCCACAGGGGAATGGGGCCAACGTCCTGACTTTC,CASSLPQGNGANVLTF
-,once,TRBJ2-1,TRBV3-1/TRBV3-2,TGTGCCAGCAGCCAGAGGCGCCACAATGAGCAGTTCTTC,CASSQRRHNEQFF
TRBD1,-,TRBJ1-3,TRBV6-2/TRBV6-3,TGTGCCAGCAGTGGGGGACAGCGGAGAAACACCATATATTTT,CASSGGQRRNTIYF
-,-,TRBJ1-3,TRBV25-1,TGTGCCAGCAGTGAACAGGGATCTGGAAACACCATATATTTT,CASSEQGSGNTIYF
-,once,TRBJ2-7,TRBV18,TGTGCCAGCTCACCCCGGGACTCCTACGAGCAGTACTTC,CASSPRDSYEQYF
TRBD1,few,TRBJ2-3,TRBV28,TGTGCCAGCAGCTACCCCGTGGACAGGGCGGGCACAGATACGCAGTATTTT,CASSYPVDRAGTDTQYF
-,-,TRBJ1-2,TRBV5-8,TGTGCCAGCCCGGCGGGGGGGCTGGGTGACTATGGCTACACCTTC,CASPAGGLGDYGYTF
-,-,TRBJ1-1,TRBV18,TGTGCCAGCTCACCTTACCAGGGCGGCACTGAAGCTTTCTTT,CASSPYQGGTEAFF
TRBD2,-,TRBJ2-5,TRBV9,TGTGCCAGCAGCCCTGGGACTAGCGGGGGGACACAACAAGAGACCCAGTACTTC,CASSPGTSGGTQQETQYF
TRBD1,-,TRBJ1-2,TRBV19,TGTGCCAGTAGTGGGACAGGGCAATATGGCTACACCTTC,CASSGTGQYGYTF
-,-,TRBJ1-2,TRBV3-1/TRBV3-2,TGTGCCAGCAGCCAAGATGGGGGGTTTGCTGGCTACACCTTC,CASSQDGGFAGYTF
-,few,TRBJ2-7,TRBV11-2,TGTGCCAGCAGCTCTACCCTGGAGGGGTACGAGCAGTACTTC,CASSSTLEGYEQYF
TRBD2,once,TRBJ2-1,TRBV2,TGTGCCAGCACTTTTGGGACTAGCGGGAGAAGGGAGCAGTTCTTC,CASTFGTSGRREQFF
-,-,TRBJ1-1,TRBV19,TGTGCCAGTAGTTACCCGGGGAACACTGAAGCTTTCTTT,CASSYPGNTEAFF
TRBD1,-,TRBJ1-5,TRBV6-5,TGTGCCAGCAGGCGGGACAGGGCAGGACAGCCCCAGCATTTT,CASRRDRAGQPQHF
-,-,TRBJ2-5,TRBV15,TGTGCCACCAGCAGAGTGGCAGTTTTGGAGACCCAGTACTTC,CATSRVAVLETQYF
TRBD2,once,TRBJ2-7,TRBV11-3,TGTGCCAGCAGCTTACAAGCGGGGTACTCCTACGAGCAGTACTTC,CASSLQAGYSYEQYF
TRBD1,-,TRBJ1-2,TRBV5-1,TGCGCCAGCAGAACAAAGACAGGGGAAGACTATGGCTACACCTTC,CASRTKTGEDYGYTF
-,-,TRBJ1-1,TRBV18,TGTGCCAGCTCACCACGAAGCAGGAACCTGGACACTGAAGCTTTCTTT,CASSPRSRNLDTEAFF
TRBD2,-,TRBJ2-7,TRBV10-2,TGCGCCAGCACCATAACTAGCGGGGGGCCCGTTTCCTACGAGCAGTACTTC,CASTITSGGPVSYEQYF